This T cell receptor beta chain was sequenced in a study of cytomegalovirus exposure and HLA in healthy donors. The V gene end was trimmed by 6 bases and the J gene end by 4 bases; junction bases not matched to a gene: 11. CDR1 is SQVTM and CDR2 is ANQGSEA in the germline V gene. The CDR3 runs 14 residues. Overall study results and limits: A later look showed TCR association rates differing by HLA locus, highest for DRB1 and lowest for HLA-C.

A remark on this clone: Its matching antigen is unknown.

The PCR had 60 Vbeta and 13 Jbeta primers. This table comes from immunoSEQ multiplex PCR, and its TCRdb copy is limited to in-frame clones, with some not included. This sample has 200,000 to 250,000 clones, with 75% to 85% found just once. The specimen was PBMCs. J is TRBJ1-1 and V is TRBV29-1; TRBD1 matches at 7 bases. The clonotype comes from a middle-aged woman in good health and CMV-seronegative. The CDR3 DNA reads as TGCAGCGTCGAGACAGGGCGGTCGTTCACTGAAGCTTTCTTT. Amino acids: CSVETGRSFTEAFF.